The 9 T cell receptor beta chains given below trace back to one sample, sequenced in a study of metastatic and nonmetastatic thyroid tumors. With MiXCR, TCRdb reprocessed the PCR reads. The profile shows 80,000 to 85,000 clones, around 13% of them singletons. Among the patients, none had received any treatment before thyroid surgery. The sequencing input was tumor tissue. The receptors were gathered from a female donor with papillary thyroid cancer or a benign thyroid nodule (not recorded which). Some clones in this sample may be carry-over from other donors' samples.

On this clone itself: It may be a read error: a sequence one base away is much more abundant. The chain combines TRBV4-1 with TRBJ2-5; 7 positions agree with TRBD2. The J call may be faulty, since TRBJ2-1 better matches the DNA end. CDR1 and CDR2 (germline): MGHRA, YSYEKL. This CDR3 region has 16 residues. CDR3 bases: TGCGCCAGCAGCCCCCTAATCGTGACTAGCCCAAGTGAGCAGTTCTTC. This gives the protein CASSPLIVTSPSEQFF.

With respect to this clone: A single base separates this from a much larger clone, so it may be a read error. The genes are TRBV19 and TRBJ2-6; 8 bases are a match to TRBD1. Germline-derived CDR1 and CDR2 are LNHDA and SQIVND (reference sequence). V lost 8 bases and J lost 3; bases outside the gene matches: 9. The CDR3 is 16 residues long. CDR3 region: CASSGQAIYGANVLTF. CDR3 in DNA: TGTGCCAGTTCGGGACAGGCGATCTATGGGGCCAACGTCCTGACTTTC.

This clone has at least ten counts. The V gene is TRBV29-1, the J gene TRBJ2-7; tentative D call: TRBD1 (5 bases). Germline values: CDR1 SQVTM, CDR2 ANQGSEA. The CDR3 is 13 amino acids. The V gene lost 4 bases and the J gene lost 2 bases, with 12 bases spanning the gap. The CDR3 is CSVGQKGPYEQYF. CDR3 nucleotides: TGCAGCGTTGGACAGAAGGGGCCCTACGAGCAGTACTTC.

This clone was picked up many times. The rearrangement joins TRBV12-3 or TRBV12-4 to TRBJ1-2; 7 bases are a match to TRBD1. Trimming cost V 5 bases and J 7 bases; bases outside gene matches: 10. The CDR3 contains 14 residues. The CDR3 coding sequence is TGTGCCAGCAGTCCCTCAGGGGGTTGGAGTGGCTACACCTTC. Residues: CASSPSGGWSGYTF.

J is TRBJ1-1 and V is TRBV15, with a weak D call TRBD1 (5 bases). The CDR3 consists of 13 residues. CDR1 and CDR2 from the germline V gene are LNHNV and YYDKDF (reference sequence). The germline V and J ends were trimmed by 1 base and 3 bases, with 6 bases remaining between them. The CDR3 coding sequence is TGTGCCACCAGCAGAGGAGGGGACACTGAAGCTTTCTTT. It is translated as CATSRGGDTEAFF.

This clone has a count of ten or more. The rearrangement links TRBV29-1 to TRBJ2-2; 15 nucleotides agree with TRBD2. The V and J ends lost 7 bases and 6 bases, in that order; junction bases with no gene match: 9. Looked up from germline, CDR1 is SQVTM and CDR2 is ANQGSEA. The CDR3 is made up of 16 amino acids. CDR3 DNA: TGCAGCGCCTGCGGGACTAGCGGGAGGAAACCCGGGGAGCTGTTTTTT. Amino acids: CSACGTSGRKPGELFF.

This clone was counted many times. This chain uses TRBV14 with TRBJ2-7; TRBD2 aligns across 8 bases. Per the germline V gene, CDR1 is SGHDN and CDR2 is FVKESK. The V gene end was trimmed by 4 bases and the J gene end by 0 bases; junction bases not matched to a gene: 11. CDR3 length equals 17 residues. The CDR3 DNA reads TGTGCCAGCAGCCGGGTAGCGGGGACGGGGGGCTCCTACGAGCAGTACTTC. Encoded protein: CASSRVAGTGGSYEQYF.

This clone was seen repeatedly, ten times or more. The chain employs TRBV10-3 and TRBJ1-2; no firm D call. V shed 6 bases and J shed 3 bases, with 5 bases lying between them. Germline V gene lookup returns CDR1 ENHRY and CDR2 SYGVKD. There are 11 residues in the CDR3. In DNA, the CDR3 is TGTGCCATCAGGCGGGACTATGGCTACACCTTC. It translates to CAIRRDYGYTF.

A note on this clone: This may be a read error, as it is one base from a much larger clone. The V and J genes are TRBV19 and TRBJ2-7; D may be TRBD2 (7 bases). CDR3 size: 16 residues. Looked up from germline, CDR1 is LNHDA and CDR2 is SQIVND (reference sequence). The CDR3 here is CAGSNSYSRTAGEQYF. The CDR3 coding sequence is TGTGCCGGTAGTAACTCGTATTCCAGGACAGCGGGAGAGCAGTACTTC.